This T cell receptor beta chain was sequenced during a study of blood T cell repertoires in COVID-19. The CDR3 sequence is 18 residues long. The germline CDR1 and CDR2 sequences are GTSNPN and SVGIG (reference sequence). Unmatched junction bases numbered 7, after V lost 1 base and J lost 0 bases. TCRdb's table, derived via immunoSEQ multiplex PCR, lists solely in-frame clones and lacks some. The repertoire holds 250,000 or so clones, with around 90% as singletons. What was sequenced was peripheral blood. The TCR originated in a woman aged 35 to 49 who had recovered from COVID-19. The genes are TRBV30 and TRBJ1-5; 12 nucleotides align to TRBD1. The CDR3 coding sequence is TGTGCCTGGAGTGCCGGGACAGGGGGCAGGTATAGCAATCAGCCCCAGCATTTT. Protein product: CAWSAGTGGRYSNQPQHF. The whole variable domain, remainder taken from reference TRBV30 and TRBJ1-5, is SQTIHQWPATLVQPVGSPLSLECTVEGTSNPNLYWYRQAAGRGLQLLFYSVGIGQISSEVPQNLSASRPQDRQFILSSKKLLLSDSGFYLCAWSAGTGGRYSNQPQHFGDGTRLSIL.